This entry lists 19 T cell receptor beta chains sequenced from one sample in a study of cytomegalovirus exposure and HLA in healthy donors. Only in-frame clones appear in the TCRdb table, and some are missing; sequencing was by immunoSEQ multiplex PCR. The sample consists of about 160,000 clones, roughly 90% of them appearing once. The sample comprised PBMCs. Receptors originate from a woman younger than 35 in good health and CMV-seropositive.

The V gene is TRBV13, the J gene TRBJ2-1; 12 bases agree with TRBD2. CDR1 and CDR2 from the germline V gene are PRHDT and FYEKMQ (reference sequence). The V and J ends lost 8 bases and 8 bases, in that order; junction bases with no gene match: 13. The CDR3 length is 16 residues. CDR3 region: CASYRNGLAGSDEQFF. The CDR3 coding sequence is TGTGCCAGCTACCGAAACGGACTAGCGGGATCGGATGAGCAGTTCTTC.

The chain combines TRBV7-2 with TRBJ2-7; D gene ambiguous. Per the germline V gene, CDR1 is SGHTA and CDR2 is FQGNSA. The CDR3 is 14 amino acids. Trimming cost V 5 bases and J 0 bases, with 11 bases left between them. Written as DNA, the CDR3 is TGTGCCAGCAGCCTACAGTCAACCTCCTACGAGCAGTACTTC. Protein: CASSLQSTSYEQYF.

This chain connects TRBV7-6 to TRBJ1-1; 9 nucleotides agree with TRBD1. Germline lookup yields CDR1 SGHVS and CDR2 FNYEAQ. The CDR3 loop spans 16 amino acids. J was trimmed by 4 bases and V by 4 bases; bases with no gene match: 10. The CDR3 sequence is CASSWGGAGQGTEAFF. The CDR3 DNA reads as TGTGCCAGCAGCTGGGGAGGGGCGGGACAGGGCACTGAAGCTTTCTTT.

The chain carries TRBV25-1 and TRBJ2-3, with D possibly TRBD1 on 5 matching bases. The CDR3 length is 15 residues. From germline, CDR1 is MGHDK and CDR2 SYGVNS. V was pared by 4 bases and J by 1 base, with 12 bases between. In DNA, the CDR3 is TGTGCCAGCAGTGTGACGACAGCCGGCACAGATACGCAGTATTTT. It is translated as CASSVTTAGTDTQYF.

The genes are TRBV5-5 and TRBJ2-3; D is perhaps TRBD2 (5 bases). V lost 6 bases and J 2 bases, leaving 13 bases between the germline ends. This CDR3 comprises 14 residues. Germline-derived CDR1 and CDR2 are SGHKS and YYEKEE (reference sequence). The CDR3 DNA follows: TGTGCCAGCAACGAGGAGGCCCACACAGATACGCAGTATTTT. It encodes CASNEEAHTDTQYF.

CDR3 region: CASSLAGGMNEQYF. In DNA, the CDR3 is TGTGCCAGCAGCCTCGCAGGGGGCATGAACGAGCAGTACTTC. The chain uses TRBV7-3 and TRBJ2-7, with 8 bases aligning to TRBD1. Looked up from germline, CDR1 is SGHTA and CDR2 is FQGTGA. J was trimmed by 5 bases and V by 5 bases; bases with no gene match: 8. This CDR3 is 14 amino acids long.

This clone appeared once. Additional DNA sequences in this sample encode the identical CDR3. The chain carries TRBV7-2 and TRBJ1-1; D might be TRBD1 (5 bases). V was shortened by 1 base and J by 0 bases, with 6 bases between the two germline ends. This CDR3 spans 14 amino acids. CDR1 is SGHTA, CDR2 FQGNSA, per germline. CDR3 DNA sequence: TGTGCCAGCAGCTTAGGACAGATGAACACTGAAGCTTTCTTT. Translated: CASSLGQMNTEAFF.

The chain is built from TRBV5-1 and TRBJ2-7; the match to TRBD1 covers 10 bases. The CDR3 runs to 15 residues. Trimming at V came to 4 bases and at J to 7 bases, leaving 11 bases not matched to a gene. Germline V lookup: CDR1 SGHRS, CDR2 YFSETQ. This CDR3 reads CASSHDGDRGKEQYF. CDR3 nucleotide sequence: TGCGCCAGCAGCCACGACGGGGACAGGGGTAAAGAGCAGTACTTC. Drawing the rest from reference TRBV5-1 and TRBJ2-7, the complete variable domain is KAGVTQTPRYLIKTRGQQVTLSCSPISGHRSVSWYQQTPGQGLQFLFEYFSETQRNKGNFPGRFSGRQFSNSRSEMNVSTLELGDSALYLCASSHDGDRGKEQYFGPGTRLTVT.

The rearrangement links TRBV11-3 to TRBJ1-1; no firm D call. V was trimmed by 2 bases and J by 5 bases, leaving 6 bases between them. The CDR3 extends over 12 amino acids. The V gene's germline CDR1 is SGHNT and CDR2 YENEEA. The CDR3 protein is CASSLLSTEAFF. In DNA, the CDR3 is TGTGCCAGCAGCTTACTGAGTACTGAAGCTTTCTTT.

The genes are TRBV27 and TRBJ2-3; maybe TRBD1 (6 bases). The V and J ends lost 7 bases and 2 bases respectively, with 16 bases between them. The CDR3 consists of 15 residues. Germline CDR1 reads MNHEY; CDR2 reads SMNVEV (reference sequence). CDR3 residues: CASTAGQSFTDTQYF. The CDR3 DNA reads TGTGCCAGCACCGCCGGACAGAGCTTCACAGATACGCAGTATTTT.

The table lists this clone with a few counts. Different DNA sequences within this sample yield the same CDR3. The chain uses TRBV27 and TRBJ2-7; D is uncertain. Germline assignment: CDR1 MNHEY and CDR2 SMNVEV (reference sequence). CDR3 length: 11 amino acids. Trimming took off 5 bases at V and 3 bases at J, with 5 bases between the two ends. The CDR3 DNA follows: TGTGCCAGCAGTCCGTACTACGAGCAGTACTTC. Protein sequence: CASSPYYEQYF.

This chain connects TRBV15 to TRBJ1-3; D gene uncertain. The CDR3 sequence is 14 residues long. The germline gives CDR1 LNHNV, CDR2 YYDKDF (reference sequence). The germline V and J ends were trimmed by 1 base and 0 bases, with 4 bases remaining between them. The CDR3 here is CATSRGHSGNTIYF. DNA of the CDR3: TGTGCCACCAGCAGAGGACACTCTGGAAACACCATATATTTT.

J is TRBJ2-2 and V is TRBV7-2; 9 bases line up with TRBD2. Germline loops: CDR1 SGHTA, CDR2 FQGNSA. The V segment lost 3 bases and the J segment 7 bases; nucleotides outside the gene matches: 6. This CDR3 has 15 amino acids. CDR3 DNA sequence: TGTGCCAGCAGCTTCCTAGCGGGAAGTGACGGGGAGCTGTTTTTT. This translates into CASSFLAGSDGELFF. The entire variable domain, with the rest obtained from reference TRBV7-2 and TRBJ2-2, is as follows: GAGVSQSPSNKVTEKGKDVELRCDPISGHTALYWYRQSLGQGLEFLIYFQGNSAPDKSGLPSDRFSAERTGGSVSTLTIQRTQQEDSAVYLCASSFLAGSDGELFFGEGSRLTVL.

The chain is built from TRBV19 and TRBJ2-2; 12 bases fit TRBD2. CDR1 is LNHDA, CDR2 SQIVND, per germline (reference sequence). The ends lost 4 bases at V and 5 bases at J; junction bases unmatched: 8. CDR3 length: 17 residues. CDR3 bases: TGTGCCAGTAGTAACCGACTAGCGGGAGCTCAGACCGGGGAGCTGTTTTTT. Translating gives CASSNRLAGAQTGELFF. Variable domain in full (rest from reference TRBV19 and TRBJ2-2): DGGITQSPKYLFRKEGQNVTLSCEQNLNHDAMYWYRQDPGQGLRLIYYSQIVNDFQKGDIAEGYSVSREKKESFPLTVTSAQKNPTAFYLCASSNRLAGAQTGELFFGEGSRLTVL.

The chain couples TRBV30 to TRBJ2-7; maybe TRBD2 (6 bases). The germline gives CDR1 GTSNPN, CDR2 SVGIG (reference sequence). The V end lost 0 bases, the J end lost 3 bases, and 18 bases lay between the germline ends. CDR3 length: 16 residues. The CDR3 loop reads CAWSVAGRGMRYEQYF. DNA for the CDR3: TGTGCCTGGAGTGTAGCAGGGCGCGGGATGCGCTACGAGCAGTACTTC.

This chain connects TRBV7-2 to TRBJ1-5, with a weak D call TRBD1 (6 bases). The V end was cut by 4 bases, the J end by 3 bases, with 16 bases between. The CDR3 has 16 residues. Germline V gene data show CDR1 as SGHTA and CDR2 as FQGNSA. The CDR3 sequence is CASSWEYGQYNQPQHF. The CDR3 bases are TGTGCCAGCAGCTGGGAGTATGGACAGTACAATCAGCCCCAGCATTTT.

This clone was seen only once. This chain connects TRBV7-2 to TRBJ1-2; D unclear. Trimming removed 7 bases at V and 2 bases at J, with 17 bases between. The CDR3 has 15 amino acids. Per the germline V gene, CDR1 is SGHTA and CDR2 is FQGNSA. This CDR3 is CASTSNVPGNYGYTF. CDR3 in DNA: TGTGCCAGCACCTCTAATGTTCCGGGGAACTATGGCTACACCTTC.

The CDR3: CASSLRDREHQPQHF. Written as DNA, the CDR3 is TGTGCCAGCAGCTTACGGGACAGGGAACATCAGCCCCAGCATTTT. The chain links TRBV21-1 to TRBJ1-5; the D segment call TRBD1 is taken from the table without a DNA check. TRBV21-1 is a pseudogene locus. This CDR3 has 15 residues.

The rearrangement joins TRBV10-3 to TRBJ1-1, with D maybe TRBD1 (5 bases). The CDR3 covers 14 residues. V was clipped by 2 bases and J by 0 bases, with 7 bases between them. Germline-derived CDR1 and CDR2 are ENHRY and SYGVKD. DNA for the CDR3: TGTGCCATCAGTGAGCAGGGTATGAACACTGAAGCTTTCTTT. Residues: CAISEQGMNTEAFF.